This T cell receptor beta chain was sequenced for a study of blood T cell repertoires in COVID-19. Study summary: There were acute and convalescent COVID-19 samples, and they came from the United States, Italy and Spain. Sample material is recorded as cDNA or gDNA derived from T cells, B-cell-depleted T cells, or PBMCs.

Germline V lookup: CDR1 SGHDT, CDR2 YYEEEE. V was clipped by 1 base and J by 4 bases; unmatched bases: 7. This CDR3 is built from 15 residues. The method was immunoSEQ multiplex PCR; TCRdb's version includes in-frame clones alone and lacks a portion of them. The sample has around 300,000 clones; roughly 90% are singletons. What was sequenced was PBMCs or T cells enriched from blood (not recorded which). This TCR was recovered from a woman in her 30s who had recovered from COVID-19. The rearrangement links TRBV5-6 to TRBJ1-2; 7 positions match TRBD1. In DNA, the CDR3 is TGTGCCAGCAGCTTGACAGGGGCGCCTCTCTATGGCTACACCTTC. As protein: CASSLTGAPLYGYTF.